This TCR beta chain was found in a study of cytomegalovirus exposure and HLA in healthy donors. Clones were sequenced by immunoSEQ multiplex PCR, and TCRdb holds only the in-frame ones, with some missing. The data show about 75,000 clones, around 85% seen once. Note on this clone: Its antigen is undetermined.

Germline V gene data show CDR1 as MNHEY and CDR2 as SVGAGI. The V end was cut by 0 bases, the J end by 3 bases, with 7 bases between. The CDR3 loop spans 14 amino acids. Whole-study results and caveats: In vitro checks showed that a few CMV-associated chains really do target CMV antigens.

The sequenced material came from PBMCs. The source of this sequence is a man aged 25-40 years in good health and CMV-seronegative. V and J are TRBV6-5 and TRBJ2-3; D is uncertain. The CDR3 DNA is TGTGCCAGCAGTTACTCCGCGGCAACAGATACGCAGTATTTT. This codes for CASSYSAATDTQYF.